These T cell receptor beta chains were read from a single sample in a study of cytomegalovirus exposure and HLA in healthy donors. TCRdb keeps only in-frame clones here, not all; method: immunoSEQ multiplex PCR. The table has around 91,000 clones, about 77% seen once. The source material was PBMCs. The source of these receptors is a male donor in good health and CMV-seropositive. The CDR3 runs from the conserved cysteine through the conserved F or W. The order of the fields is D gene, V gene, J gene, clone size, CDR3 protein, CDR3 DNA. D genes are given only for firm matches. Clone size appears in some rows only: once, few, many, or a class for an expanded clone.

.	TRBV29-1	TRBJ2-2	.	CSAPRANTGELFF	TGCAGCGCCCCAAGAGCGAACACCGGGGAGCTGTTTTTT
.	TRBV28	TRBJ2-7	.	CASSSTGWEQYF	TGTGCCAGCAGTTCCACCGGGTGGGAGCAGTACTTC
.	TRBV23-1	TRBJ2-1	.	CASSPRPGDSYNEQFF	TGCGCCAGCAGTCCGCGGCCAGGGGACTCCTACAATGAGCAGTTCTTC
.	TRBV27	TRBJ1-1	.	CASSFSGITEAFF	TGTGCCAGCAGTTTTAGCGGAATTACTGAAGCTTTCTTT
.	TRBV28	TRBJ1-5	.	CASRSPNQPQHF	TGTGCCAGCCGATCCCCTAACCAGCCCCAGCATTTT
TRBD1	TRBV7-2	TRBJ2-5	.	CASSTGGETQYF	TGTGCCAGCAGCACAGGGGGGGAGACCCAGTACTTC
.	TRBV27	TRBJ2-3	.	CASSRNGADTQYF	TGTGCCAGCAGTCGGAATGGAGCAGATACGCAGTATTTT
.	TRBV4-1	TRBJ1-5	once	CASSQVEGSAQPQHF	TGCGCCAGCAGCCAAGTGGAGGGTTCGGCTCAGCCCCAGCATTTT
TRBD2	TRBV19	TRBJ2-1	.	CASSDERGGPYEQFF	TGTGCCAGTAGTGATGAGCGGGGGGGCCCGTATGAGCAGTTCTTC
.	TRBV4-1	TRBJ1-1	.	CASSQDLRGEAFF	TGCGCCAGCAGCCAAGATCTTAGAGGTGAAGCTTTCTTT
TRBD1	TRBV18	TRBJ1-1	.	CASSPLGQGNTEAFF	TGTGCCAGCTCACCACTGGGACAGGGGAACACTGAAGCTTTCTTT
.	TRBV28	TRBJ1-2	.	CASTLSGRGGYTF	TGTGCCAGCACCCTAAGTGGTCGGGGTGGCTACACCTTC
.	TRBV6-5	TRBJ2-2	.	CAIKERRNTGELFF	TGTGCCATCAAGGAGCGGAGGAACACCGGGGAGCTGTTTTTT
TRBD2	TRBV27	TRBJ2-7	.	CASSGSSGGAYEQYF	TGTGCCAGCAGCGGATCTAGCGGGGGGGCCTACGAGCAGTACTTC
TRBD1	TRBV5-6	TRBJ2-7	.	CASRSRDRGREQYF	TGTGCCAGCAGGTCCCGGGACAGGGGACGCGAGCAGTACTTC
TRBD1	TRBV29-1	TRBJ2-5	.	CSVIQGAGETQYF	TGCAGCGTGATACAGGGGGCGGGGGAGACCCAGTACTTC
TRBD2	TRBV5-1	TRBJ2-2	.	CASSLKIVSGASNTGELFF	TGCGCCAGCAGCTTAAAGATTGTTAGCGGGGCTTCGAACACCGGGGAGCTGTTTTTT
.	TRBV2	TRBJ2-5	.	CASFRDTQETQYF	TGTGCCAGCTTCCGCGACACGCAAGAGACCCAGTACTTC
.	TRBV5-6	TRBJ2-7	.	CASSLGVGGEQYF	TGTGCCAGCAGCTTGGGCGTGGGGGGAGAACAGTACTTC
.	TRBV6-5	TRBJ2-1	.	CASSLGLLGGEQFF	TGTGCCAGCAGTTTGGGTCTGCTAGGAGGTGAGCAGTTCTTC
.	TRBV29-1	TRBJ1-1	few	CSVEPRLNTEAFF	TGCAGCGTTGAACCCAGGTTGAACACTGAAGCTTTCTTT
TRBD2	TRBV7-6	TRBJ2-1	.	CASSFRTGGASYNEQFF	TGTGCCAGCAGCTTCCGGACCGGGGGGGCCTCATACAATGAGCAGTTCTTC
.	TRBV19	TRBJ2-3	.	CASSIGGADTQYF	TGTGCCAGTAGTATAGGTGGAGCAGATACGCAGTATTTT
TRBD2	TRBV28	TRBJ2-7	.	CASSLTSGGYEQYF	TGTGCCAGCAGTCTTACTAGCGGGGGCTACGAGCAGTACTTC
TRBD1	TRBV7-9	TRBJ1-1	.	CASSSSPSQGGNTEAFF	TGTGCCAGCAGCTCCTCCCCATCACAGGGGGGGAACACTGAAGCTTTCTTT
.	TRBV7-2	TRBJ2-1	.	CASSQPVINEQFF	TGTGCCAGCAGCCAACCAGTTATTAATGAGCAGTTCTTC
TRBD2	TRBV5-1	TRBJ2-1	few	CASSFGPTLAGGSPTMRQFF	TGCGCCAGCAGCTTTGGCCCCACGTTAGCGGGAGGATCTCCTACAATGAGGCAGTTCTTC
.	TRBV14	TRBJ2-3	once	CASSQGFSGSTDTQYF	TGTGCCAGCAGCCAGGGGTTTAGCGGAAGCACAGATACGCAGTATTTT
TRBD2	TRBV27	TRBJ2-1	.	CASRASGAFYNEQFF	TGTGCCAGCAGAGCTAGCGGAGCCTTCTACAATGAGCAGTTCTTC
TRBD1	TRBV5-5	TRBJ2-7	once	CASSHTGQVHVEQYF	TGTGCCAGCAGCCACACGGGACAGGTTCATGTAGAGCAGTACTTC
TRBD2	TRBV7-9	TRBJ2-3	.	CASSLATSGSDTQYF	TGTGCCAGCAGCTTGGCCACTAGCGGTTCAGATACGCAGTATTTT
.	TRBV14	TRBJ2-3	.	CASSQVPDTRYF	TGTGCCAGCAGCCAAGTCCCCGATACGCGGTATTTT
TRBD2	TRBV2	TRBJ2-2	.	CASGRRGLALSGELFF	TGTGCCAGCGGAAGGAGGGGACTAGCTCTGTCCGGGGAGCTGTTTTTT
TRBD2	TRBV5-1	TRBJ2-1	.	CASSLSGTSRGYNEQFF	TGCGCCAGCAGCTTATCCGGGACTAGTAGGGGCTACAATGAGCAGTTCTTC
TRBD2	TRBV15	TRBJ2-2	.	CATSDVLAGGSNTGELFF	TGTGCCACCTCAGACGTCCTAGCGGGAGGGTCGAACACCGGGGAGCTGTTTTTT
.	TRBV7-8	TRBJ1-5	.	CASSLDRDLSQPQHF	TGTGCCAGCAGCTTAGACAGGGACCTCTCTCAGCCCCAGCATTTT
TRBD1	TRBV30	TRBJ1-2	.	CAWTGRGRNRYTF	TGTGCCTGGACGGGCAGGGGGCGCAACCGCTACACCTTC
.	TRBV2	TRBJ2-7	.	CASSAGFTGLVYEQYF	TGTGCCAGCAGTGCCGGTTTTACAGGGTTGGTCTACGAGCAGTACTTC